This TCR beta chain was documented in a study of cytomegalovirus exposure and HLA in healthy donors. Turning to the study itself: Previous work identified some 120 million unique TCR beta sequences from around 200 million T cells. General observations from the study: As a later analysis revealed, the rate of TCR association differed by HLA locus, with DRB1 most and HLA-C fewest. Sequencing likely caused a cluster of highly shared sequence variants. Immune exposure information comprised only CMV serostatus.

This CDR3 has 14 residues. V was clipped by 1 base and J by 7 bases, with 14 bases between them. From germline, CDR1 is SGHVS and CDR2 FQNEAQ. As to this clone: The antigen remains unidentified.

The PCR used 60 Vbeta and 13 Jbeta primers. Here immunoSEQ multiplex PCR was the method, and the copy in TCRdb shows in-frame clones only, minus some. The data contain approximately 160,000 clones, over 75% of them singletons. Sequences were obtained from PBMCs. This rearrangement joins TRBV7-8 to TRBJ2-7; possible D gene TRBD2, 5 bases. The source of this sequence is a woman in her 50s in good health and CMV-seropositive. CDR3 DNA sequence: TGTGCCAGCAGCTTAGTAGGGCATACGGGAGAGCAGTACTTC. It translates to CASSLVGHTGEQYF.